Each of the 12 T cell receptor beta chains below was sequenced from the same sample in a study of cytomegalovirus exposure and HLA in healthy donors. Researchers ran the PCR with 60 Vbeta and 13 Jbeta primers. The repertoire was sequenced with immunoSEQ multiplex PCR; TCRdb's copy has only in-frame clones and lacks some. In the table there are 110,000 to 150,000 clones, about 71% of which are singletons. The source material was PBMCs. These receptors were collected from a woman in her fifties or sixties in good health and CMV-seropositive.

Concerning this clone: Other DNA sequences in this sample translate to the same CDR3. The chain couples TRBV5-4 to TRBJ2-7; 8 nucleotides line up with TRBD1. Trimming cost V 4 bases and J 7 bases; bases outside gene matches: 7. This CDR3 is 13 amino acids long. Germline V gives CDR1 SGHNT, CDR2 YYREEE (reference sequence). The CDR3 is CASSRTGNREQYF. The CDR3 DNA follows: TGTGCCAGCAGCAGGACAGGGAACAGGGAGCAGTACTTC.

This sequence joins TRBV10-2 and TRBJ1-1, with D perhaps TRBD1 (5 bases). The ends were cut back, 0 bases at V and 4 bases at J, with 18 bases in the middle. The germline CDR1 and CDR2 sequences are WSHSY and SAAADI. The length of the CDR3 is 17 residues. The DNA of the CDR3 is TGCGCCAGCAGTGAGTCGACATCCAGGGCCTTGGGCACTGAAGCTTTCTTT. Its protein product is CASSESTSRALGTEAFF.

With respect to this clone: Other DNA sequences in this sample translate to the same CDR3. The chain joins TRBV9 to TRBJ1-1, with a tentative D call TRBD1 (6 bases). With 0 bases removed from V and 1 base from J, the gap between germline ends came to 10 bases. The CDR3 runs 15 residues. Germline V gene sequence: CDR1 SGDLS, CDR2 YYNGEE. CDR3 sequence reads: CASSVAPTGNTEAFF. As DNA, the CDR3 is TGTGCCAGCAGCGTAGCTCCGACAGGGAACACTGAAGCTTTCTTT.

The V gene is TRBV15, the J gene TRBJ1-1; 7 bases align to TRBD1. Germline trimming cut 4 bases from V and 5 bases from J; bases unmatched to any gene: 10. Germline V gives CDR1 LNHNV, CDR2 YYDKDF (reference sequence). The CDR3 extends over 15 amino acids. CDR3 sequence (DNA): TGTGCCACCAGCATCGGGGAACAGGGGCTGACTGAAGCTTTCTTT. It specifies CATSIGEQGLTEAFF.

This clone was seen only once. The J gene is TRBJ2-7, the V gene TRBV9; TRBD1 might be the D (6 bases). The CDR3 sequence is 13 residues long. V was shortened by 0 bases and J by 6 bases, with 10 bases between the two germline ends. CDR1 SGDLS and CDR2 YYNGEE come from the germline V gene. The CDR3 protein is CASSVGVGGEQYF. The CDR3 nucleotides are TGTGCCAGCAGCGTAGGTGTAGGGGGCGAGCAGTACTTC.

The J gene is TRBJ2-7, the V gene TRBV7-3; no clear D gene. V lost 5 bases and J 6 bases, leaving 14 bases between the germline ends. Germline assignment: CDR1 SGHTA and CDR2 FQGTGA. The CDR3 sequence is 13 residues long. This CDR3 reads CASSPTGSREQYF. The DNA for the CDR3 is TGTGCCAGCAGCCCCACCGGGTCTCGCGAGCAGTACTTC. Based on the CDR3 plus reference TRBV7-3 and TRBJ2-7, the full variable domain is GAGVSQTPSNKVTEKGKYVELRCDPISGHTALYWYRQSLGQGPEFLIYFQGTGAADDSGLPNDRFFAVRPEGSVSTLKIQRTERGDSAVYLCASSPTGSREQYFGPGTRLTVT.

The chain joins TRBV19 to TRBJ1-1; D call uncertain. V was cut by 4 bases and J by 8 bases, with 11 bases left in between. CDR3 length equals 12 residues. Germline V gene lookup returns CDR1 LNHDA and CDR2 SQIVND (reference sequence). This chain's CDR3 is CASSNTRWEAFF. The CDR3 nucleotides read TGTGCCAGTAGTAATACGAGGTGGGAAGCTTTCTTT.

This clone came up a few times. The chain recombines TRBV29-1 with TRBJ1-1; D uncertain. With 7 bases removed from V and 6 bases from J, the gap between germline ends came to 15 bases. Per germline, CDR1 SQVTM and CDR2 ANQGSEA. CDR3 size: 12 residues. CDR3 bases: TGCAGCGCCCCGGGATTCGGACCTGAAGCTTTCTTT. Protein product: CSAPGFGPEAFF.

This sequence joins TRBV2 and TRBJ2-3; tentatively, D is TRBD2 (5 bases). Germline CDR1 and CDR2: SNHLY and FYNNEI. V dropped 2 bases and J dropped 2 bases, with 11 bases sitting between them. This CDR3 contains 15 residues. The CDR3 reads CASSELTGFTDTQYF. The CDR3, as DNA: TGTGCCAGCAGTGAACTGACGGGATTCACAGATACGCAGTATTTT.

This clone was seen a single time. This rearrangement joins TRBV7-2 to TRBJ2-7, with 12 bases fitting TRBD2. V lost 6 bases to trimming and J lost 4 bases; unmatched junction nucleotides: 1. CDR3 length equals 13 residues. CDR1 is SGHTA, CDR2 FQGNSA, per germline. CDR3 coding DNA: TGTGCCAGCAGGACTAGCGGGAGTTACGAGCAGTACTTC. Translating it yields CASRTSGSYEQYF.

The CDR3 sequence: CASSIPLDRGAEAFF. As DNA, the CDR3 is TGTGCCAGTAGTATCCCCCTCGACAGGGGGGCTGAAGCTTTCTTT. The chain is built from TRBV19 and TRBJ1-1, with 9 bases that match TRBD1. The V gene's germline CDR1 is LNHDA and CDR2 SQIVND (reference sequence). The CDR3 has 15 residues. V shed 3 bases and J 6 bases; nucleotides not matched to a gene: 8.

For the CDR3, the DNA is TGCGCCAGCAGCCAGACTGCAGACTACCTCTACGAGCAGTACTTC. Amino acid sequence: CASSQTADYLYEQYF. The J gene is TRBJ2-7, the V gene TRBV4-1, with D possibly being TRBD2 (5 bases). CDR3 size: 15 residues. The germline V gene encodes CDR1 MGHRA and CDR2 YSYEKL. The V end lost 3 bases, the J end lost 3 bases, and 15 bases lay between the germline ends.